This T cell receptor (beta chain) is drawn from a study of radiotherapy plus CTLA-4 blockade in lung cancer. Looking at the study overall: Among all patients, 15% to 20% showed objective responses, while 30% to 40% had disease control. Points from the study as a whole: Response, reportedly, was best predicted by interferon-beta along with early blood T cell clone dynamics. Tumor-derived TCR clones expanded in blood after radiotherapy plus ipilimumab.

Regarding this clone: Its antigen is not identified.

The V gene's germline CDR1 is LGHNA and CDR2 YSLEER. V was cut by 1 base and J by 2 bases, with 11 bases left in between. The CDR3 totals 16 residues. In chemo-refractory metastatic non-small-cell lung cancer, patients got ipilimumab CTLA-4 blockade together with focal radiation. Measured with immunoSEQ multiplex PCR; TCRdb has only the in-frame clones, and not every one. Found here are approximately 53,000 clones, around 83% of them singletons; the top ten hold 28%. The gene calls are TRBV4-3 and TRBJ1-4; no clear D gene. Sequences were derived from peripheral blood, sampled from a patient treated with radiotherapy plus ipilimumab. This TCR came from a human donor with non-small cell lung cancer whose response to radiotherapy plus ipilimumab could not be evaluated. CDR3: CASSQGSFSTNEKLFF. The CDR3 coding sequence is TGCGCCAGCAGCCAAGGGTCGTTTAGTACTAATGAAAAACTGTTTTTT.